Only a few counts were recorded for the clone carrying this TCR beta chain. Its antigen is unidentified. This sample stems from a study of beta chain features in type 1 diabetes. Germline V CDR1 and CDR2: MNHNY, SVGAGI (reference sequence). The CDR3 consists of 13 residues. J was trimmed by 4 bases and V by 10 bases; bases with no gene match: 10. Study-level results: Type 1 diabetes patients had moderately but significantly shorter TCRB CDR3s in all four CD4+ subsets. VDJ junctions in type 1 diabetes patients carried more deletions and fewer insertions.

Isolated RNA was reverse transcribed in full, so expressed TCRB transcripts were sequenced. Here immunoSEQ multiplex PCR was the method, and the copy in TCRdb shows in-frame clones only, minus some. The sample has under 250,000 clones, roughly 14% seen once. All sorted populations exceeded 95% purity. The chain links TRBV6-6 to TRBJ2-7; 7 bases line up with TRBD1. The TCR comes from a man aged 25-45 years with type 1 diabetes. The specimen was naive CD4+ T cells from blood. In DNA, the CDR3 is TGTGCCACAGGCAGGGGGACGGGTTACGAGCAGTACTTC. Encoded protein: CATGRGTGYEQYF.